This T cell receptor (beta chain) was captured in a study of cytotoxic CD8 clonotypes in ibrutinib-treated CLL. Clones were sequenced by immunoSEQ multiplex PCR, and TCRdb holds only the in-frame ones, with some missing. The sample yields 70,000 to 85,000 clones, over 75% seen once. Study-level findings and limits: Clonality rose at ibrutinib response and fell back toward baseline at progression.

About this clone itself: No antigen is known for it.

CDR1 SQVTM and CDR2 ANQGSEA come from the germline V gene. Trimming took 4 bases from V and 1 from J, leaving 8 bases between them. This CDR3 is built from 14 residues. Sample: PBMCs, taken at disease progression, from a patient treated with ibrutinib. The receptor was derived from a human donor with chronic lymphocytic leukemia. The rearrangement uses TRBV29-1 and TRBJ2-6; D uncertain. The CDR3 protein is CSVVGLSGANVLTF. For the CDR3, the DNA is TGCAGCGTTGTAGGTTTGTCTGGGGCCAACGTCCTGACTTTC. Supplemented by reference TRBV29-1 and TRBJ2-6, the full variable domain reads SAVISQKPSRDICQRGTSLTIQCQVDSQVTMMFWYRQQPGQSLTLIATANQGSEATYESGFVIDKFPISRPNLTFSTLTVSNMSPEDSSIYLCSVVGLSGANVLTFGAGSRLTVL.